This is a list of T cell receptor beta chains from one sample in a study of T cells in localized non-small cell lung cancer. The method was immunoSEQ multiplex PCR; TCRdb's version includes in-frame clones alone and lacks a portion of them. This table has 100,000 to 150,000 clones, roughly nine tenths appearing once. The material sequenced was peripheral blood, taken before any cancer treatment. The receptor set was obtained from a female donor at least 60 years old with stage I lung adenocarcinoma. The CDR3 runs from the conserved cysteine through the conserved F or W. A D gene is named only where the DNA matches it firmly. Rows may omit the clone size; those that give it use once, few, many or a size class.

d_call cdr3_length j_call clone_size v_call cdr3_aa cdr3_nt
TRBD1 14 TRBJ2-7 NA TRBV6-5 CASRPPGQGYEQYF TGTGCCAGCAGGCCTCCGGGACAGGGCTACGAGCAGTACTTC
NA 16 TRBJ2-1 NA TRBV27 CASSSLSGGSYNEQFF TGTGCCAGCAGTTCCCTTAGCGGAGGCTCCTACAATGAGCAGTTCTTC
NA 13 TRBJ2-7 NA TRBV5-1 CASSLAAAYEQYF TGCGCCAGCAGCTTGGCGGCAGCTTACGAGCAGTACTTC
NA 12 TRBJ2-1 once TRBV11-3 CASSLTGNEQFF TGTGCCAGCAGCTTGACGGGTAATGAGCAGTTCTTC
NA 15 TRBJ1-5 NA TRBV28 CASSLLRVGDQPQHF TGTGCCAGCAGCCTCCTCCGCGTCGGGGATCAGCCCCAGCATTTT
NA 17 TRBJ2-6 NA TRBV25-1 CASSDSPGASGANVLTF TGTGCCAGCAGTGACTCACCAGGGGCTTCTGGGGCCAACGTCCTGACTTTC
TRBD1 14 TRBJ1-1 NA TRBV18 CASSTQGKDTEAFF TGTGCCAGCTCAACACAGGGGAAGGACACTGAAGCTTTCTTT
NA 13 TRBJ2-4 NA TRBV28 CASGQVAKNIQYF TGTGCCAGCGGCCAGGTAGCCAAAAACATTCAGTACTTC
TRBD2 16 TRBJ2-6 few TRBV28 CASGTSVYSGANVLTF TGTGCCAGCGGGACTAGCGTATACTCTGGGGCCAACGTCCTGACTTTC
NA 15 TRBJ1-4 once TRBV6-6 CASSYPRGGDEKLFF TGTGCCAGCAGTTACCCTAGGGGTGGGGATGAAAAACTGTTTTTT
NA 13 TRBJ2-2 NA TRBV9 CASSVEGAGELFF TGTGCCAGCAGCGTAGAGGGGGCCGGGGAGCTGTTTTTT
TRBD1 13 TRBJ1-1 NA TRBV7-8 CASSLTQGTEAFF TGTGCCAGCAGCTTAACACAGGGGACTGAAGCTTTCTTT
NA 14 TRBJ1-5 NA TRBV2 CASTEGAHNQPQHF TGTGCCAGCACCGAGGGTGCGCACAATCAGCCCCAGCATTTT
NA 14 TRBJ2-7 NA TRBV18 CASSRDRPRSEQYF TGTGCCAGCTCGCGGGATCGTCCCCGTTCTGAGCAGTACTTC
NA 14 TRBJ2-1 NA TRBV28 CASSPGSWVNEQFF TGTGCCAGCAGTCCAGGGAGTTGGGTGAATGAGCAGTTCTTC
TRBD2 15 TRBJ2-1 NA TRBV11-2 CASSQGTRGGNEQFF TGTGCCAGCAGCCAGGGGACTAGAGGGGGCAATGAGCAGTTCTTC
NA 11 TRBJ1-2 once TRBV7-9 CASSLIFGYTF TGTGCCAGCAGCTTAATCTTTGGCTACACCTTC
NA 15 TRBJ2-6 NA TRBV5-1 CASSPPDSGANVLTF TGCGCCAGCAGCCCCCCCGACTCTGGGGCCAACGTCCTGACTTTC
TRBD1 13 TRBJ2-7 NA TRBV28 CAITTRGQYEQYF TGTGCCATCACTACCAGGGGGCAGTACGAGCAGTACTTC
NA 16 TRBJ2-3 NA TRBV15 CATSKTLGDGTDTQYF TGTGCCACCAGCAAAACACTCGGGGACGGCACAGATACGCAGTATTTT
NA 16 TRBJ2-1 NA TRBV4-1 CASSQVGRGSYNEQFF TGCGCCAGCAGCCAAGTTGGGCGGGGCTCCTACAATGAGCAGTTCTTC
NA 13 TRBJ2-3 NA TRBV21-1 CASSKGDTDTQYF TGTGCCAGCAGCAAAGGGGATACAGATACGCAGTATTTT
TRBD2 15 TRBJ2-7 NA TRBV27 CASSDLDGRTYEQYF TGTGCCAGCAGTGACCTGGACGGGAGGACCTACGAGCAGTACTTC
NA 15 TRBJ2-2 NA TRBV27 CATGRRTGLTGELFF TGTGCCACCGGTAGGAGAACTGGGCTAACCGGGGAGCTGTTTTTT
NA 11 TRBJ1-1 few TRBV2 CASSVQGKAFF TGTGCCAGCAGTGTACAGGGTAAAGCTTTCTTT
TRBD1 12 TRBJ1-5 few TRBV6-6 CASSQGGQPQHF TGTGCCAGCAGTCAGGGGGGTCAGCCCCAGCATTTT
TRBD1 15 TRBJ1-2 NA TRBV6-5 CASRTTGGGNYGYTF TGTGCCAGCAGAACAACAGGGGGGGGAAACTATGGCTACACCTTC
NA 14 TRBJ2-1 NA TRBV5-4 CASSSEASAHEQFF TGTGCCAGCAGTAGTGAGGCTAGCGCCCATGAGCAGTTCTTC
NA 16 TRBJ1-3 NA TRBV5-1 CASSLEGRVPGNTIYF TGCGCCAGCAGCTTGGAGGGGCGGGTACCTGGAAACACCATATATTTT
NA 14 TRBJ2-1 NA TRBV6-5 CASSYSLSFNEQFF TGTGCCAGCAGTTACTCGCTTAGCTTCAATGAGCAGTTCTTC
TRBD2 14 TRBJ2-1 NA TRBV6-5 CASSTSGIINEQFF TGTGCCAGCAGTACTAGCGGGATTATCAATGAGCAGTTCTTC
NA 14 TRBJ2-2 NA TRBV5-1 CASSTQGSTGELFF TGCGCCAGCAGCACGCAGGGTTCCACCGGGGAGCTGTTTTTT
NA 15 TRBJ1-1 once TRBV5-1 CASSLASNRNTEAFF TGCGCCAGCAGCTTGGCAAGTAACAGAAACACTGAAGCTTTCTTT
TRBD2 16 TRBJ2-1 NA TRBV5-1 CASSSRTSGSYNEQFF TGCGCCAGCAGCTCAAGGACTAGCGGCTCCTACAATGAGCAGTTCTTC
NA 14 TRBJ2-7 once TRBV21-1 CASSNDRGWYEQYF TGTGCCAGCAGCAACGACAGGGGATGGTACGAGCAGTACTTC
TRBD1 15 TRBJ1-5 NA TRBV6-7 CASSYIGRGIQPQHF TGTGCCAGCAGTTACATCGGCAGGGGGATCCAGCCCCAGCATTTT
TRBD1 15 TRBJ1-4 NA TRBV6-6 CASSLDRATNEKLFF TGTGCCAGCAGCCTTGACAGGGCAACTAATGAAAAACTGTTTTTT
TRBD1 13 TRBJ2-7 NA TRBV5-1 CASSYGTGYEQYF TGCGCCAGCAGCTACGGGACAGGGTACGAGCAGTACTTC
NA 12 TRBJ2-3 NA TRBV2 CASSDPTDTQYF TGTGCCAGCAGTGACCCCACAGATACGCAGTATTTT
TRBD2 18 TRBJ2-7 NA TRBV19 CASSIASGGRLSSYEQYF TGTGCCAGTAGTATAGCTAGCGGAGGGAGACTAAGCTCCTACGAGCAGTACTTC
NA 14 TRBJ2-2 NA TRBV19 CASRRGFDTGELFF TGTGCCAGTAGGAGGGGTTTCGACACCGGGGAGCTGTTTTTT
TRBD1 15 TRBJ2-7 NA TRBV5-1 CASSLAPGQGDEQYF TGCGCCAGCAGCTTGGCCCCGGGACAGGGGGACGAGCAGTACTTC
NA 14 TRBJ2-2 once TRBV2 CASSGTANTGELFF TGTGCCAGCAGTGGGACAGCGAACACCGGGGAGCTGTTTTTT
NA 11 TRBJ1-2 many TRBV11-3 CASSSDSVQTF TGTGCCAGCAGCTCGGACAGCGTTCAGACCTTC
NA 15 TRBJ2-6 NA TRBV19 CASSPSDAGANVLTF TGTGCCAGTAGTCCATCGGACGCTGGGGCCAACGTCCTGACTTTC
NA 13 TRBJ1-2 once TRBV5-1 CASSFQAHYGYTF TGCGCCAGCAGCTTTCAGGCCCACTATGGCTACACCTTC
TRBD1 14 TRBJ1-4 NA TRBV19 CASSYGQGGEKLFF TGTGCCAGTAGTTATGGGCAGGGGGGTGAAAAACTGTTTTTT
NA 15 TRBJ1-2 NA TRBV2 CASSESGRGVDGYTF TGTGCCAGCAGTGAATCGGGCAGGGGAGTCGATGGCTACACCTTC
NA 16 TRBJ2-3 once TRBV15 CATSRDQERAGITQYF TGTGCCACCAGCAGGGACCAGGAAAGGGCGGGCATTACGCAGTATTTT
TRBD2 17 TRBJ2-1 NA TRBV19 CASSMGLAGVGYNEQFF TGTGCCAGTAGTATGGGACTAGCGGGAGTTGGGTACAATGAGCAGTTCTTC
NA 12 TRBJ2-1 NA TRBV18 CASSPAPNEQFF TGTGCCAGCTCACCAGCTCCCAATGAGCAGTTCTTC
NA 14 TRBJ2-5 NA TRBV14 CASSQGLVQETQYF TGTGCCAGCAGCCAGGGACTTGTCCAAGAGACCCAGTACTTC
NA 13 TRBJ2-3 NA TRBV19 CASSPREQDTQYF TGTGCCAGTAGTCCCCGAGAGCAGGATACGCAGTATTTT
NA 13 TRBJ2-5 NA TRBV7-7 CASSFLRWETQYF TGTGCCAGCAGCTTTCTTAGATGGGAGACCCAGTACTTC